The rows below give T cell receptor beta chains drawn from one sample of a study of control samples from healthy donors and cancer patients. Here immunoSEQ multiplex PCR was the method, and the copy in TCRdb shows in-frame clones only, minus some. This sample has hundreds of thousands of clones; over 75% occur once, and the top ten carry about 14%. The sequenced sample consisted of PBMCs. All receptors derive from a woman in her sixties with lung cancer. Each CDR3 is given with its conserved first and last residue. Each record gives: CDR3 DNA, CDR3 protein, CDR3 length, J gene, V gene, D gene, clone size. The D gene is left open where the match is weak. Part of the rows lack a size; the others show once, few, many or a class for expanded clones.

DNA: TGTGCCAGCAGTTACTCGCGGACCTACCCGGGGGAGCAGTACTTC
CDR3: CASSYSRTYPGEQYF
length: 15
J: TRBJ2-7
V: TRBV6-5
D: NA
size: few

DNA: TGTGCCAGCAAACGGACCTATAGCAATCAGCCCCAGCATTTT
CDR3: CASKRTYSNQPQHF
length: 14
J: TRBJ1-5
V: TRBV5-5
D: NA
size: once

DNA: TGTGCCTGGGAGGGGGACCGGGGCCCCTACAATGAGCAGTTCTTC
CDR3: CAWEGDRGPYNEQFF
length: 15
J: TRBJ2-1
V: TRBV19
D: NA
size: NA

DNA: TGTGCCAGTAGTGTTCCGACTAGCAGATTGCAGTATTTT
CDR3: CASSVPTSRLQYF
length: 13
J: TRBJ2-3
V: TRBV19
D: TRBD2
size: NA

DNA: TGTGCCAGCAGCTTCCTACTCCGGGACCGATACTACGAGCAGTACTTC
CDR3: CASSFLLRDRYYEQYF
length: 16
J: TRBJ2-7
V: TRBV5-4
D: NA
size: NA

DNA: TGTGCCAGCAGCCGGGGCTCCGCGGGTGATGAAAAACTGTTTTTT
CDR3: CASSRGSAGDEKLFF
length: 15
J: TRBJ1-4
V: TRBV28
D: NA
size: NA

DNA: TGTGCCAGCAGCTTGGGAGATGTCCAGAGGCCCCAGCATTTT
CDR3: CASSLGDVQRPQHF
length: 14
J: TRBJ1-5
V: TRBV5-6
D: NA
size: NA

DNA: TGCGCCAGCAGCCTAGGGGCAGGTTCTAACTATGGCTACACCTTC
CDR3: CASSLGAGSNYGYTF
length: 15
J: TRBJ1-2
V: TRBV5-1
D: NA
size: NA

DNA: TGTGCCATCTCCCCTGGACAGGGGGACTTAGAGACCCAGTACTTC
CDR3: CAISPGQGDLETQYF
length: 15
J: TRBJ2-5
V: TRBV10-3
D: TRBD1
size: NA

DNA: TGTGCCAGCAGCTTAGATCTAGCGGGAGGGCTGGAGCAGTACTTC
CDR3: CASSLDLAGGLEQYF
length: 15
J: TRBJ2-7
V: TRBV7-9
D: TRBD2
size: NA

DNA: TGTGCCAGCAGTTTAGACAGATACGAGCAGTACTTC
CDR3: CASSLDRYEQYF
length: 12
J: TRBJ2-7
V: TRBV6-5
D: NA
size: NA

DNA: TGTGCCAGCAGCTTGGGACTAGCGGGAAGAGAGACCCAGTACTTC
CDR3: CASSLGLAGRETQYF
length: 15
J: TRBJ2-5
V: TRBV5-4
D: TRBD2
size: NA

DNA: TGTGCCAGCAGCAAGGGACAGGGAGACCAGCCCCAGCATTTT
CDR3: CASSKGQGDQPQHF
length: 14
J: TRBJ1-5
V: TRBV9
D: TRBD1
size: many

DNA: TGCGCCAGCGTCTTGTTAGCGGGAGGGGAGACCCAGTACTTC
CDR3: CASVLLAGGETQYF
length: 14
J: TRBJ2-5
V: TRBV5-1
D: TRBD2
size: NA

DNA: TGTGCCAGCAGCTGGGGACTAGCGGGGGGCCAAGAGACCCAGTACTTC
CDR3: CASSWGLAGGQETQYF
length: 16
J: TRBJ2-5
V: TRBV3-1/TRBV3-2
D: TRBD2
size: NA

DNA: TGTGCCAGCAGCAGGGACCAAATTAACACTGAAGCTTTCTTT
CDR3: CASSRDQINTEAFF
length: 14
J: TRBJ1-1
V: TRBV5-4
D: NA
size: few

DNA: TGTGCCAGCAGCCAGATGACAGCGACAGATACGCAGTATTTT
CDR3: CASSQMTATDTQYF
length: 14
J: TRBJ2-3
V: TRBV14
D: NA
size: NA

DNA: TGTGCCAGCAGCGTAGGGACTACCGGGGGGGAGACCCAGTACTTC
CDR3: CASSVGTTGGETQYF
length: 15
J: TRBJ2-5
V: TRBV9
D: TRBD2
size: few

DNA: TGTGCCATCACACCGGGACCCGAGGATGAGCAGTTCTTC
CDR3: CAITPGPEDEQFF
length: 13
J: TRBJ2-1
V: TRBV10-3
D: NA
size: NA

DNA: TGTGCCACCAGTGATCCGGCACGAGGGGCTAACTATGGCTACACCTTC
CDR3: CATSDPARGANYGYTF
length: 16
J: TRBJ1-2
V: TRBV24-1
D: NA
size: few

DNA: TGTGCCAGCAGTTACTCGACTGGCGTCCGGGCCCTTAACTCCGGCTACACCTTC
CDR3: CASSYSTGVRALNSGYTF
length: 18
J: TRBJ1-2
V: TRBV6-2/TRBV6-3
D: NA
size: NA

DNA: TGTGCCAGCAGGACAGGGGGCGGGGAGACCCAGTACTTC
CDR3: CASRTGGGETQYF
length: 13
J: TRBJ2-5
V: TRBV3-1/TRBV3-2
D: TRBD1
size: once

DNA: TGTGCCATCAGTGGGGGGATAGGGATTAATGAAAAACTGTTTTTT
CDR3: CAISGGIGINEKLFF
length: 15
J: TRBJ1-4
V: TRBV10-3
D: NA
size: NA

DNA: TGCAGTGCTAGTGATGGGACTTTCTCCCGCAATCAGCCCCAGCATTTT
CDR3: CSASDGTFSRNQPQHF
length: 16
J: TRBJ1-5
V: TRBV20-1
D: NA
size: NA

DNA: TGTGCCAGCAGCAACCCCTTGACTGTCACCGGGGAGCTGTTTTTT
CDR3: CASSNPLTVTGELFF
length: 15
J: TRBJ2-2
V: TRBV2
D: NA
size: NA

DNA: TGTGCCAGCAGCTTCACTAGCGGGAATAATGAGCAGTTCTTC
CDR3: CASSFTSGNNEQFF
length: 14
J: TRBJ2-1
V: TRBV7-9
D: TRBD2
size: NA

DNA: TGTGCCAGCGCTCGGGACGGACAAGAGACCCAGTACTTC
CDR3: CASARDGQETQYF
length: 13
J: TRBJ2-5
V: TRBV2
D: NA
size: NA

DNA: TGCGCCAGCAGCTTGTCAGCGGACGTATATGGCTACACCTTC
CDR3: CASSLSADVYGYTF
length: 14
J: TRBJ1-2
V: TRBV5-5
D: NA
size: NA

DNA: TGCGCCAGCAGCTTCGACAGGCAAAATTCACCCCTCCACTTT
CDR3: CASSFDRQNSPLHF
length: 14
J: TRBJ1-6
V: TRBV5-1
D: NA
size: NA

DNA: TGCGCCAGCAGCCATCGACAGGGTGGAGATTCACCCCTCCACTTT
CDR3: CASSHRQGGDSPLHF
length: 15
J: TRBJ1-6
V: TRBV5-1
D: TRBD1
size: NA

DNA: TGTGCCAGCAGCCTAGGAATTGGACTAGTGGTCCAAAACATTCAGTACTTC
CDR3: CASSLGIGLVVQNIQYF
length: 17
J: TRBJ2-4
V: TRBV7-9
D: TRBD2
size: NA

DNA: TGTGCCAGCAGCCAAGATCTCCAGGGTGTGAATTCACCCCTCCACTTT
CDR3: CASSQDLQGVNSPLHF
length: 16
J: TRBJ1-6
V: TRBV4-2
D: NA
size: once

DNA: TGTGCCAGCAGCTCGCCCATGGGTCGCAGGGACAAACATGGCTACACCTTC
CDR3: CASSSPMGRRDKHGYTF
length: 17
J: TRBJ1-2
V: TRBV5-4
D: NA
size: NA

DNA: TGTGCCAGCTCCCGGTCCCGGGGAGATGAGTCACCCCTCCACTTT
CDR3: CASSRSRGDESPLHF
length: 15
J: TRBJ1-6
V: TRBV18
D: NA
size: NA

DNA: TGTGCCAGCAGTGAACAGGGGGCTGGAAATTCACCCCTCCACTTT
CDR3: CASSEQGAGNSPLHF
length: 15
J: TRBJ1-6
V: TRBV6-4
D: TRBD1
size: once

DNA: TGTGCCAGCAGCTTAGGGGGGGCGGCCAACGAGCAGTACTTC
CDR3: CASSLGGAANEQYF
length: 14
J: TRBJ2-7
V: TRBV7-8
D: NA
size: NA

DNA: TGTGCCAGTAGTATGAATACCGCGAGCTATGGCTACACCTTC
CDR3: CASSMNTASYGYTF
length: 14
J: TRBJ1-2
V: TRBV19
D: NA
size: few

DNA: TGTGCCAGCAGTAAAGCTCCCGGGACTGGCTCCTACGAGCAGTACTTC
CDR3: CASSKAPGTGSYEQYF
length: 16
J: TRBJ2-7
V: TRBV28
D: NA
size: NA

DNA: TGTGCCAGCAGCCGAAGGGAGAGTCAGCCCCAGCATTTT
CDR3: CASSRRESQPQHF
length: 13
J: TRBJ1-5
V: TRBV3-1/TRBV3-2
D: NA
size: NA

DNA: TGCGCCAGCAGCTTGGAAGGCGGGGGCACTGAAGCTTTCTTT
CDR3: CASSLEGGGTEAFF
length: 14
J: TRBJ1-1
V: TRBV5-1
D: NA
size: NA

DNA: TGTGCCAGCAGCCTTCAGACAGGGATTAGCAATCAGCCCCAGCATTTT
CDR3: CASSLQTGISNQPQHF
length: 16
J: TRBJ1-5
V: TRBV2
D: TRBD1
size: NA